The TCR beta chain under discussion was sequenced for a study of beta chain features in type 1 diabetes. In all sorted populations, purity surpassed 95%. Germline CDR1 is SGHRS and CDR2 is YFSETQ. With 5 bases removed from V and 5 bases from J, the gap between germline ends came to 20 bases. The CDR3 is 16 amino acids. As every portion of the isolated RNA was reverse transcribed, the sequencing read expressed TCRB transcripts. Clones were read by immunoSEQ multiplex PCR, and TCRdb kept only the in-frame ones, dropping some. The top ten clones hold around 0.017% of a sample with hundreds of thousands of clones, under 13% of them seen once. Study-wide results and caveats: When Type 1 diabetes patients were examined, their TCRB CDR3s proved moderately but significantly shorter in all four CD4+ subsets.

Details on this clone: No antigen is known for it.

The sequencing sample was made of naive CD4+ T cells from blood. The chain joins TRBV5-1 to TRBJ2-1; TRBD2 might be the D (6 bases). The receptor's source is a man aged 25 to 40 with type 1 diabetes. CDR3 coding DNA: TGCGCCAGCAGTCTGGGGGGTTCTAGCGCACACAATGAGCAGTTCTTC. As protein: CASSLGGSSAHNEQFF.